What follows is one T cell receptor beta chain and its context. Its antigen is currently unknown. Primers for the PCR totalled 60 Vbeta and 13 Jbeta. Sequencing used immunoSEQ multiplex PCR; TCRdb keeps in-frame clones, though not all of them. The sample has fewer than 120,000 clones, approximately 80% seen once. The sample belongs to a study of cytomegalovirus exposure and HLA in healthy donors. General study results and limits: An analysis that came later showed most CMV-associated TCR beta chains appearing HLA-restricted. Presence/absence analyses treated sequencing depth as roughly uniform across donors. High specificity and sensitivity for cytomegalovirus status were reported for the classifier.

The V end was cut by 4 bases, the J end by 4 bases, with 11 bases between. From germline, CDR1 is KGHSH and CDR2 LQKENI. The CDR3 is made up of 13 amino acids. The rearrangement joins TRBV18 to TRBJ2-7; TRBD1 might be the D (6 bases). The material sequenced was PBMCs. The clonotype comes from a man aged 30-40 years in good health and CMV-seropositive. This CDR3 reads CASSLHQGYEQYF. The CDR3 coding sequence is TGTGCCAGCTCACTTCATCAGGGGTACGAGCAGTACTTC.